The TCR beta chain under discussion was sequenced for a study of response to subunit inactivated influenza vaccine. The CDR3 loop spans 13 amino acids. V was cut by 5 bases and J by 8 bases, with 13 bases left in between. Germline V gives CDR1 SGHVS, CDR2 FQNEAQ. Findings of the study overall: The authors suggested that every seasonal influenza vaccination recruits few new T cells.

This clonotype was detected a few times. The antigen is unknown. Via MiXCR, TCRdb re-called the RT-PCR reads, giving one row per CDR3 protein. The sample carries some 500,000 distinct CDR3 sequences, over 10% recorded once. The chain links TRBV7-8 to TRBJ2-1, with D unclear. The TCR sequence derives from a man between 45 and 60 years old who received an inactivated influenza vaccine. The starting material was PBMCs from blood, obtained around seven weeks after vaccination. The CDR3 bases are TGTGCCAGCAGCGCAGGAGAAGTACATGAGCAGTTCTTC. Translated: CASSAGEVHEQFF.